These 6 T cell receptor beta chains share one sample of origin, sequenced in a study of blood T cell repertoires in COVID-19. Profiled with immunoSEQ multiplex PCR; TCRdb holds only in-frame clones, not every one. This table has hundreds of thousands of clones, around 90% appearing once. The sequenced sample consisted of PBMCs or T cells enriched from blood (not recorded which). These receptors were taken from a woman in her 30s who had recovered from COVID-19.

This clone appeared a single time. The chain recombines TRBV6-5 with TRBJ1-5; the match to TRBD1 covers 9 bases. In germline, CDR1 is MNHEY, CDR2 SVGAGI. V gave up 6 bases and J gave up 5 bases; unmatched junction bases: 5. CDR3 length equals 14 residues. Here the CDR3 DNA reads TGTGCCAGCAGACAGGACAGGGGTCATCAGCCCCAGCATTTT. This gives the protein CASRQDRGHQPQHF.

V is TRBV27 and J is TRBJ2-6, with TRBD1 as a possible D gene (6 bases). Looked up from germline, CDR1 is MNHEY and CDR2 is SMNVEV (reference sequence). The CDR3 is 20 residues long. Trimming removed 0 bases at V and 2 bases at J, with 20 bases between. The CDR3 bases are TGTGCCAGCAGTTTATCGAGGATTTCGGGCAGGGGAGCTGGGGCCAACGTCCTGACTTTC. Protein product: CASSLSRISGRGAGANVLTF.

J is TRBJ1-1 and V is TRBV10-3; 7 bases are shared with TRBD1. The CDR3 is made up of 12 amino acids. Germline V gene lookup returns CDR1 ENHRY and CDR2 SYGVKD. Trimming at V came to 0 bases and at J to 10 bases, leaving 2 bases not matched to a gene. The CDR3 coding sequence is TGTGCCATCAGTGAGTCAGGGACAGCAGCTTTCTTT. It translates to CAISESGTAAFF.

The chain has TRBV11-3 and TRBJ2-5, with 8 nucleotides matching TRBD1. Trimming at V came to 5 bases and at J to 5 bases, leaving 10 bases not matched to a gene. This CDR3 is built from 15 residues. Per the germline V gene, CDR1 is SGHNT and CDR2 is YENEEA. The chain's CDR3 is CASSERQGNRETQYF. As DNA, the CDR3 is TGTGCCAGCAGCGAAAGACAGGGGAACAGGGAGACCCAGTACTTC.

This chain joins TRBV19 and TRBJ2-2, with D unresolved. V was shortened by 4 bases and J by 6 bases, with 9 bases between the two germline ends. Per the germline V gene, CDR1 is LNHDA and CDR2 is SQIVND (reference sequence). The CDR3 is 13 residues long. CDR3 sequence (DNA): TGTGCCAGTAGTAGAGAGAGTTCCGGGGAGCTGTTTTTT. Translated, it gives CASSRESSGELFF.

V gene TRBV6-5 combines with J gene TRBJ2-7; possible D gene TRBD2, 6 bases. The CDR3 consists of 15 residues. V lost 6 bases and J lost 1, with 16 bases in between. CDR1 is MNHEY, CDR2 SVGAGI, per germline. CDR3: CASSRWRGRSYEQYF. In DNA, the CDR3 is TGTGCCAGCAGCCGATGGCGGGGAAGGTCCTACGAGCAGTACTTC.